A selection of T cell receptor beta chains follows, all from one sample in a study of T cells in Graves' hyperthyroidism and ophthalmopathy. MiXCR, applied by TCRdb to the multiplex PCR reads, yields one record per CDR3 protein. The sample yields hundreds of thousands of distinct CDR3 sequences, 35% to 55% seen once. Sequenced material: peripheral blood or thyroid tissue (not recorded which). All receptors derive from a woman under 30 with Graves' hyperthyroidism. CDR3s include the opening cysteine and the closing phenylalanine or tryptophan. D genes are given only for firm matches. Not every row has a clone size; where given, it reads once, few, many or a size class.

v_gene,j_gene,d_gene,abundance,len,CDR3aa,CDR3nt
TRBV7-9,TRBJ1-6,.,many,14,CASSLHSPNSPLHF,TGTGCCAGCAGCTTGCACAGCCCGAATTCACCCCTCCACTTT
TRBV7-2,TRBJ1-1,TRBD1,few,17,CASSLVGTGGAYTEAFF,TGTGCCAGCAGTTTAGTAGGGACAGGGGGCGCTTACACTGAAGCTTTCTTT
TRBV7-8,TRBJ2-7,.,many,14,CASSLTGGRDEQYF,TGTGCCAGCAGCTTAACGGGGGGCAGGGACGAGCAGTACTTC
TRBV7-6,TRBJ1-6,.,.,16,CASSYSLAGTNSPLHF,TGTGCCAGCAGCTACAGTTTGGCAGGGACCAATTCACCCCTCCACTTT
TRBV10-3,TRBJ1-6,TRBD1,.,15,CAISDGQGLFSPLHF,TGTGCCATCAGTGACGGACAGGGACTGTTCTCACCCCTCCACTTT
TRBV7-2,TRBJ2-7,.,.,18,CASSLRPGRQGRTYEQYF,TGTGCCAGCAGCTTAAGGCCGGGACGGCAGGGGAGAACCTACGAGCAGTACTTC
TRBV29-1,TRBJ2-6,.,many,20,CSVEVSQPGQSSSGANVLTF,TGCAGCGTTGAAGTGTCCCAACCTGGACAGTCGAGCTCTGGGGCCAACGTCCTGACTTTC
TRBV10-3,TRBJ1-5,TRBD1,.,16,CAISESTRDRHQPQHF,TGTGCCATCAGTGAGTCGACTCGGGACAGGCATCAGCCCCAGCATTTT
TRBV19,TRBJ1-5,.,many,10,CASPGQPQHF,TGTGCCAGCCCAGGCCAGCCCCAGCATTTT
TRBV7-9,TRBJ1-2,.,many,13,CASSRRGVGGYTF,TGTGCCAGCAGCCGACGAGGGGTAGGCGGCTACACCTTC